This is a list of T cell receptor beta chains from one sample in a study of human T cells and chemical hapten exposure. One entry per CDR3 protein results from TCRdb running MiXCR on the RACE reads. The sample shows 330,000 or so distinct CDR3 sequences, more than 5% of them seen only once. The sequencing used whole blood, collected in connection with sensitization to the hapten diphenylcyclopropenone (DPC). The source is a woman under 30 with alopecia areata. Some clones in this sample may be carry-over from other donors' samples. Each CDR3 is given with its conserved first and last residue. Fields, in order: J gene, D gene, clone size, V gene, CDR3 DNA, CDR3 protein. A D gene is named only where the DNA matches it firmly. Clone size is not always given. Where it is, it says once, few, many or a class for expanded clones.

>TRBJ1-2|.|many|TRBV7-9
TGTGCCAGCAGCCAGGCGGGGTCCTTCATCTATGGCTACACCTTC
CASSQAGSFIYGYTF
>TRBJ1-1|.|.|TRBV7-9
TGTGCCAGCAGCCGATCCCCTACTGAAGCTTTCTTT
CASSRSPTEAFF
>TRBJ2-2|.|.|TRBV21-1
TGTGCCAGCAGCAAAGCGCGCGGCAGCCCGAACACCGGGGAGCTGTTTTTT
CASSKARGSPNTGELFF
>TRBJ2-1|.|few|TRBV28
TGTGCCAGCAGTTTAGGGGGGCCGGTCTCCTACAATGAGCAGTTCTTC
CASSLGGPVSYNEQFF
>TRBJ1-1|.|few|TRBV18
TGTGCCAGCTCACCTTCCTACAGGGAGAGGACTGAAGCTTTCTTT
CASSPSYRERTEAFF
>TRBJ2-4|.|few|TRBV4-3
TGCGCCAGCAGCCAAGGGGGGTTGAGGGGTGCGGACATTCAGTACTTC
CASSQGGLRGADIQYF
>TRBJ1-2|TRBD1|many|TRBV19
TGTGCCAGTAGGGGACAGGGGATCTATGGCTACACCTTC
CASRGQGIYGYTF
>TRBJ2-1|TRBD2|many|TRBV11-2
TGTGCCAGCAGCCGCGACCGGTCCGGGGGGGAGCAGTTCTTC
CASSRDRSGGEQFF
>TRBJ1-2|.|.|TRBV6-6
TGTGCCAGCAGTTTGGCTAGGGGGGGGCGCGATGGCTACACCTTC
CASSLARGGRDGYTF
>TRBJ2-1|.|many|TRBV5-5
TGTGCCAGCAGCCCCCTGGGGCCGACCTTCTACAATGAGCAGTTCTTC
CASSPLGPTFYNEQFF
>TRBJ2-1|.|.|TRBV12-3/TRBV12-4
TGTGCCAGCAGCGACCTGGAGGATGAGCAGTTCTTC
CASSDLEDEQFF
>TRBJ1-1|.|.|TRBV12-3/TRBV12-4
TGTTCCAGCAGTTTAGAGGGAGTGAACACTGAAGCTTTCTTT
CSSSLEGVNTEAFF
>TRBJ2-2|TRBD2|few|TRBV3-1
TGTGCCAGCAGCCTCGTAGCGGGGGCCGACACCGGGGAGCTGTTTTTT
CASSLVAGADTGELFF
>TRBJ2-5|TRBD1|many|TRBV10-3
TGTGCCACCGCTCCGACAGGGAACCAAGAGACCCAGTACTTC
CATAPTGNQETQYF
>TRBJ1-6|.|few|TRBV9
TGTGCCAGCAGCGAGGAGGGTCGAGCTTCACCCCTCCACTTT
CASSEEGRASPLHF
>TRBJ1-6|.|many|TRBV4-3
TGCGCCAGCAGTCCCGGGGGTTTAGAATCACCCCTCCACTTT
CASSPGGLESPLHF
>TRBJ2-5|.|many|TRBV7-3
TGTGCCAGCAGCTCTCAGGGGCCGGGGGAGACCCAGTACTTC
CASSSQGPGETQYF
>TRBJ1-5|.|many|TRBV20-1
TGCAGTGCTAGAGATTCGTCAGGGAGCAATCAGCCCCAGCATTTT
CSARDSSGSNQPQHF
>TRBJ2-1|TRBD2|few|TRBV5-4
TGTGCCAGCAGCTCGGGGGGGGCGTTATCCTACAATGAGCAGTTCTTC
CASSSGGALSYNEQFF
>TRBJ1-2|TRBD1|.|TRBV3-1
TGTGCCAGCAGCCCTTTGGGACAGGGGGCAGTTGGCTACACCTTC
CASSPLGQGAVGYTF
>TRBJ2-1|.|.|TRBV4-1
TGCGCCAGCAGCCACCGTATTAAAGAGGGCTCCTACAATGAGCAGTTCTTC
CASSHRIKEGSYNEQFF
>TRBJ2-3|.|few|TRBV20-1
TGCAGTGCTAGAGAGCGGGGTTCGGGCACAGATACGCAGTATTTT
CSARERGSGTDTQYF
>TRBJ2-7|TRBD1|many|TRBV20-1
TGCAGTGCTATTCCCCCTACAGGGGGCTCGTACGAGCAGTACTTC
CSAIPPTGGSYEQYF
>TRBJ2-7|.|.|TRBV5-1
TGCGCCAGCAGCTTGGTATATGCAGGGGTACCGACCTACGAGCAGTACTTC
CASSLVYAGVPTYEQYF
>TRBJ2-2|TRBD2|many|TRBV5-5
TGTGCCAGCAGCTTTGGACTAGCGGGGGCCCTTCCGAACACCGGGGAGCTGTTTTTT
CASSFGLAGALPNTGELFF
>TRBJ2-3|TRBD1|few|TRBV7-9
TGTGCCAGCAGCCCAGAACTTGACAGGGGAATGCAGTATTTT
CASSPELDRGMQYF
>TRBJ1-2|.|few|TRBV24-1
TGTGCCACCAGTGATTATGGGGAGTCCTATGGCTACACCTTC
CATSDYGESYGYTF
>TRBJ1-2|.|.|TRBV12-3/TRBV12-4
TGTGCCAGCAGTTTTGGGAGTACTGGCTACACCTTC
CASSFGSTGYTF
>TRBJ1-1|TRBD1|.|TRBV12-3/TRBV12-4
TGTGCCAGCAGTTCGGGACAGGGGGCCGCTGAAGCTTTCTTT
CASSSGQGAAEAFF
>TRBJ1-4|TRBD1|.|TRBV7-9
TGTGCCAGCAGCGCTCCGGGACAGGGGAGTGAAAAACTGTTTTTT
CASSAPGQGSEKLFF
>TRBJ2-1|TRBD2|many|TRBV29-1
TGCAGCGGGGGACTAGGGGACAATGAGCAGTTCTTC
CSGGLGDNEQFF
>TRBJ1-4|TRBD1|.|TRBV4-3
TGCGCCAGCAGCCCCGACAGGGGCTATGAAAAACTGTTTTTT
CASSPDRGYEKLFF
>TRBJ1-1|TRBD1|many|TRBV29-1
TGCAGCGTTAAGACAGGGATGAACACTGAAGCTTTCTTT
CSVKTGMNTEAFF
>TRBJ2-1|.|few|TRBV6-1
TGTGCCAGCAGTGAAATGGAGGGGCGCATCAATGAGCAGTTCTTC
CASSEMEGRINEQFF
>TRBJ1-1|.|.|TRBV2
TGTGCCAGCAGTGGAGAGGGGAGGAACACTGAAGCTTTCTTT
CASSGEGRNTEAFF
>TRBJ2-1|TRBD2|few|TRBV6-1
TGTGCCAGCAGTGACCCGGGACTAGCGGGGGGACAGTTCTTC
CASSDPGLAGGQFF
>TRBJ1-5|TRBD1|many|TRBV20-1
TGCAGTGCTAGAGACCGATCGAGGACAGGGGGCGTAGATCAGCCCCAGCATTTT
CSARDRSRTGGVDQPQHF
>TRBJ1-1|.|.|TRBV18
TGTGCCAGCTCACCGGGCGGCCGCATGAACACTGAAGCTTTCTTT
CASSPGGRMNTEAFF
>TRBJ2-4|.|few|TRBV27
TGTGCCAGCAGGTCCCTCACTCGGGACATTCAGTACTTC
CASRSLTRDIQYF
>TRBJ1-3|.|.|TRBV7-2
TGTGCCAGCAGCTTAGCGTCAGGAAAAAACACCATATATTTT
CASSLASGKNTIYF
>TRBJ2-4|.|many|TRBV6-2/TRBV6-3
TGTGCCAGCGGGGTAGCAGGATCACTAGCCAAAAACATTCAGTACTTC
CASGVAGSLAKNIQYF
>TRBJ2-2|.|few|TRBV28
TGTGCCAGCAGTTTATTCCCGGGACCGTCCACCGGGGAGCTGTTTTTT
CASSLFPGPSTGELFF
>TRBJ1-5|.|.|TRBV4-1
TGCGCCAGCAGCCAAGATCATTTGGGGGGCAATCAGCCCCAGCATTTT
CASSQDHLGGNQPQHF